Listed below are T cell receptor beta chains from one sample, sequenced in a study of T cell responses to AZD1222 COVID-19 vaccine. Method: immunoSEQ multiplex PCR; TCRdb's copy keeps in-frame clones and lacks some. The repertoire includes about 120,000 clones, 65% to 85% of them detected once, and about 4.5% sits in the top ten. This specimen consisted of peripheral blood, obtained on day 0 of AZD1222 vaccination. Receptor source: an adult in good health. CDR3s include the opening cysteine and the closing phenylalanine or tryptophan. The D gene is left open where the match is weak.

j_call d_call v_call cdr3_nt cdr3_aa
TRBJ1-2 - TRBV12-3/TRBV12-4 TGTGCCAGCAGGGACACTTGGAGGAGTGGCTACACCTTC CASRDTWRSGYTF
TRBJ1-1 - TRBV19 TGTGCCAGTACCCGTCGGACGGGGAACACTGAAGCTTTCTTT CASTRRTGNTEAFF
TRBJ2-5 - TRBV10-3 TGTGCCATCAGTGAGTCGGGTGGGTCCTCAGAGACCCAGTACTTC CAISESGGSSETQYF
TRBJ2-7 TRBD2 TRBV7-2 TGTGCCAGCAGCCACATAGGTAGCGGGAGATCTTACGAGCAGTACTTC CASSHIGSGRSYEQYF
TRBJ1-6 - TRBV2 TGTGCCAGCAGTCGGACAGAACTCTATAATTCACCCCTCCACTTT CASSRTELYNSPLHF
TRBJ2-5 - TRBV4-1 TGCGCCAGCAGCCAAGCAGGGGTACCGCAAGAGACCCAGTACTTC CASSQAGVPQETQYF
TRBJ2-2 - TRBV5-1 TGCGCCAGCAGCTTGGCCGGTACGGGAAACGCCGGGGAGCTGTTTTTT CASSLAGTGNAGELFF
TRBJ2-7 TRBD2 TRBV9 TGTGCCAGCAGCGTAGAGGCTAGCGGGAGCTACGAGCAGTACTTC CASSVEASGSYEQYF
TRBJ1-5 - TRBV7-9 TGTGCCAGCAGCGCGGGGAATGTTGGCAATCAGCCCCAGCATTTT CASSAGNVGNQPQHF
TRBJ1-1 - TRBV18 TGTGCCAGCTCACCCTCTCCCACTGAAGCTTTCTTT CASSPSPTEAFF
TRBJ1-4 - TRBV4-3 TGCGCCAGCAGCCGTTACCCAGGGGCCACTAATGAAAAACTGTTTTTT CASSRYPGATNEKLFF
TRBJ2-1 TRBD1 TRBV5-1 TGCGCCAGCAGCTTCGGGTTCGGGGACAGCTCCTACAATGAGCAGTTCTTC CASSFGFGDSSYNEQFF
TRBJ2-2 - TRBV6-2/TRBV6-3 TGTGCCAGCGGCCCTCCTAGCTACACCGGGGAGCTGTTTTTT CASGPPSYTGELFF
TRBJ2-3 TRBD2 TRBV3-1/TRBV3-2 TGTGCCAGCAGCCAAGGCGAGGGGGGACCGCTAGCGGGAGGCGGTCCCAGCACAGATACGCAGTATTTT CASSQGEGGPLAGGGPSTDTQYF
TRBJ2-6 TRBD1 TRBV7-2 TGTGCCAGCAGCTGGACAGGGGGCCAACCTTCTGGGGCCAACGTCCTGACTTTC CASSWTGGQPSGANVLTF
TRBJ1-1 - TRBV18 TGTGCCAGCTCACTCCCCAACACTGAAGCTTTCTTT CASSLPNTEAFF